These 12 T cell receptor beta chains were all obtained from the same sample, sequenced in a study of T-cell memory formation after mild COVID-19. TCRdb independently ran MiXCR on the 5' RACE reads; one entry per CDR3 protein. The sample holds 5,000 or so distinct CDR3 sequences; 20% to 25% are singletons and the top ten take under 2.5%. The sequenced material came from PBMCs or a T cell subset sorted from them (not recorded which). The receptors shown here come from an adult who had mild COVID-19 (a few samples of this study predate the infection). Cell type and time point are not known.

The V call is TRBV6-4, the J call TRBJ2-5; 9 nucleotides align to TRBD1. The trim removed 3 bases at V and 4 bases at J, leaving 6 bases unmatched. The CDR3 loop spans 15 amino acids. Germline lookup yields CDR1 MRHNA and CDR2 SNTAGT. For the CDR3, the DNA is TGTGCCAGCAGTGAAAACAGGGGGCCCGGAGAGACCCAGTACTTC. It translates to CASSENRGPGETQYF.

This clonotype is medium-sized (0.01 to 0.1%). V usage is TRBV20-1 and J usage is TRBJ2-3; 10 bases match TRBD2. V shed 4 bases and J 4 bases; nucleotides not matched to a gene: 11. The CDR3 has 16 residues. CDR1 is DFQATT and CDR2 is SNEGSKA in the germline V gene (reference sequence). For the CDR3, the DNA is TGCAGTGCTACCGAATTTCTAGCGGGGGACCCAGATACGCAGTATTTT. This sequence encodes CSATEFLAGDPDTQYF.

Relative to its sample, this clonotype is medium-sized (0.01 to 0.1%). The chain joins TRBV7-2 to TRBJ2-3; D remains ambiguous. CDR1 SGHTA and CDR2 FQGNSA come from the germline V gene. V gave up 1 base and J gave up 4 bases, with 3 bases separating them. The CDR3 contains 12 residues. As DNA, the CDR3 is TGTGCCAGCAGCTTAGGCGCAGATACGCAGTATTTT. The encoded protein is CASSLGADTQYF.

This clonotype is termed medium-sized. CDR3 residues: CASSLLAGGPSTDTQYF. The CDR3 DNA sequence: TGTGCCAGCAGTTTATTAGCGGGGGGCCCTAGCACAGATACGCAGTATTTT. V is TRBV12-3 or TRBV12-4 and J is TRBJ2-3, with 10 bases fitting TRBD2. V trimming: 2 bases; J trimming: 0 bases; junction bases outside the gene matches: 5. The CDR3 is made up of 17 amino acids.

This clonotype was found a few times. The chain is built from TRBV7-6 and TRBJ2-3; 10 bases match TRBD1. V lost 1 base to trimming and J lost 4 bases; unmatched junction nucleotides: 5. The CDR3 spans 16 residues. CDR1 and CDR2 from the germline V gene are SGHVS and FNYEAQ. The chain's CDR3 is CASSLEGDRGSDTQYF. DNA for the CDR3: TGTGCCAGCAGCTTAGAAGGGGACAGGGGTTCAGATACGCAGTATTTT. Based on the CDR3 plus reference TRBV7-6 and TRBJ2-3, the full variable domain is GAGVSQSPRYKVTKRGQDVALRCDPISGHVSLYWYRQALGQGPEFLTYFNYEAQQDKSGLPNDRFSAERPEGSISTLTIQRTEQRDSAMYRCASSLEGDRGSDTQYFGPGTRLTVL.

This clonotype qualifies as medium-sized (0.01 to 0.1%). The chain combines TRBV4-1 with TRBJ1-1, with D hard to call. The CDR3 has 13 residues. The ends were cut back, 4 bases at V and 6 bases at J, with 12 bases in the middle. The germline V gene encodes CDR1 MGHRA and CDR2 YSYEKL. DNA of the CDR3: TGCGCCAGCAGCCCTAGGGAGGTGGCTGAAGCTTTCTTT. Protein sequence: CASSPREVAEAFF.

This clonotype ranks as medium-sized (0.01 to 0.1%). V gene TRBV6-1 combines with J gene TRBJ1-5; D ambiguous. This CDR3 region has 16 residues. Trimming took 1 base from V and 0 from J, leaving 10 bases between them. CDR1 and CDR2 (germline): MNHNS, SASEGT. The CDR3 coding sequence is TGTGCCAGCAGTGAAGATCCAGACAATAGCAATCAGCCCCAGCATTTT. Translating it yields CASSEDPDNSNQPQHF.

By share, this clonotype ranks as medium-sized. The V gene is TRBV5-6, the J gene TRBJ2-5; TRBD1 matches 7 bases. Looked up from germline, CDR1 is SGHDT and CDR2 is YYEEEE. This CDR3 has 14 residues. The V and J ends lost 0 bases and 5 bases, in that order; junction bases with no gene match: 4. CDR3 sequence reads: CASSLGRGYETQYF. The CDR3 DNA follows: TGTGCCAGCAGCTTGGGCAGGGGGTATGAGACCCAGTACTTC.

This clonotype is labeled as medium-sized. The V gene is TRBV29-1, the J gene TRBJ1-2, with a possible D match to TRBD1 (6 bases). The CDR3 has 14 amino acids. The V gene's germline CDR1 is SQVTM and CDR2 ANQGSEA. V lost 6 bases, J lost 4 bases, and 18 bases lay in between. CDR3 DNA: TGCAGCGTGGCCGGACAGTTCGGGCCCTATGGCTACACCTTC. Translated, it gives CSVAGQFGPYGYTF.

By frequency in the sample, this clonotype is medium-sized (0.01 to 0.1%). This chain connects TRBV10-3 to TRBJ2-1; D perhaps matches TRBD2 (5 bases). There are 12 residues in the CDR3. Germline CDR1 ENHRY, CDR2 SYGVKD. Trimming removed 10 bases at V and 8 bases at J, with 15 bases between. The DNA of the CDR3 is TGTGCCACGGGCCCTGGAGGCGATGAGCAGTTCTTC. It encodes CATGPGGDEQFF.

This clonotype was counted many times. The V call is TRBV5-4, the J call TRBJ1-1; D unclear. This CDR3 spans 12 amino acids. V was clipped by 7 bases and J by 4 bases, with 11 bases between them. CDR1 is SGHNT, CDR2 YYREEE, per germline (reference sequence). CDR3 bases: TGTGCCAGCCGGGATCGAAGCACTGAAGCTTTCTTT. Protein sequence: CASRDRSTEAFF.

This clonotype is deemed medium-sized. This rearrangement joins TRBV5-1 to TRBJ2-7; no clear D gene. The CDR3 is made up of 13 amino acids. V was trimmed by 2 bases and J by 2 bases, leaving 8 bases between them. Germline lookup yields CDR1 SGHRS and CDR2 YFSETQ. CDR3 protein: CASSFLTTYEQYF. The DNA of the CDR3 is TGCGCCAGCAGCTTTCTGACAACCTACGAGCAGTACTTC.